This T cell receptor beta chain is from a study of early T cells in non-severe SARS-CoV-2 infection. cDNA molecules, individually, were tagged with unique molecular identifiers. TCRdb re-analysed the 5' RACE reads in MiXCR, keeping a single row per CDR3 protein. The sample comprises about 21,000 distinct CDR3 sequences, roughly 5.6% of which are singletons, and approximately 15% rests with the top ten. This CDR3 spans 14 amino acids. Trimming pared 8 bases from V and 2 bases from J, leaving 15 bases between. CDR1 and CDR2 from the germline V gene are SEHNR and FQNEAQ (reference sequence). This clonotype was seen ten or more times.

V is TRBV7-9 and J is TRBJ2-5; D gene unclear. Sequenced material: whole blood, taken at baseline. The clonotype was recovered from an adult who was a healthcare worker with PCR-confirmed SARS-CoV-2 infection or an uninfected control (not recorded which). The CDR3 sequence: CASERPGRQETQYF. CDR3 coding DNA: TGTGCCAGCGAACGGCCAGGACGGCAAGAGACCCAGTACTTC. Full variable domain (outside the CDR3, taken from reference TRBV7-9 and TRBJ2-5): DTGVSQNPRHKITKRGQNVTFRCDPISEHNRLYWYRQTLGQGPEFLTYFQNEAQLEKSRLLSDRFSAERPKGSFSTLEIQRTEQGDSAMYLCASERPGRQETQYFGPGTRLLVL.